The 17 T cell receptor beta chains listed next were all sequenced from one sample in a study of patients and donors after allogeneic stem cell transplantation. MiXCR, run by TCRdb on the RT-PCR reads, gives a single entry per CDR3 protein. The sample holds 70,000 to 100,000 distinct CDR3 sequences; around 5% are singletons and the top ten take less than 3%. The specimen was blood, either unsorted or a sorted T cell fraction (not recorded which). Every receptor here comes from a human donor who was either an allogeneic HSCT recipient or a stem cell or donor lymphocyte infusion donor (not recorded which). It is not recorded whose cells these are; they may come from a transplant donor.

This clonotype was seen repeatedly, ten times or more. The chain joins TRBV6-1 to TRBJ2-7, with D uncertain. V was clipped by 6 bases and J by 2 bases, with 14 bases between them. This CDR3 region has 14 residues. In germline, CDR1 is MNHNS, CDR2 SASEGT. The DNA for the CDR3 is TGTGCCAGCAGACCACCGACGAACGCCTACGAGCAGTACTTC. This sequence encodes CASRPPTNAYEQYF.

The chain uses TRBV7-7 and TRBJ2-7; the D is unclear. Germline V gives CDR1 SSHAT, CDR2 FNYEAQ (reference sequence). Trimming stripped 0 bases from V and 1 base from J, with 16 bases between. The CDR3 is made up of 17 amino acids. In nucleotides, the CDR3 is TGTGCCAGCAGCTTAGCGTATCACAGATTTTATTCCTACGAGCAGTACTTC. This gives the protein CASSLAYHRFYSYEQYF.

Ten or more counts support this clonotype. V is TRBV12-3 or TRBV12-4 and J is TRBJ2-2; 10 positions match TRBD2. V shed 6 bases, J shed 8 bases, and the junction held 6 bases outside the gene matches. The CDR3 loop spans 14 amino acids. The CDR3 is CASRPGTSVGELFF. The CDR3 DNA is TGTGCCAGCAGACCCGGGACTAGCGTAGGGGAGCTGTTTTTT.

In this sample, this clonotype turned up many times. V is TRBV9 and J is TRBJ1-5; the match to TRBD1 covers 8 bases. Germline V gives CDR1 SGDLS, CDR2 YYNGEE. Trimming took 0 bases from V and 5 from J; bases not matched to a gene: 4. The CDR3 sequence is 15 residues long. CDR3 nucleotide sequence: TGTGCCAGCAGCGTAGCCCCGGGACAGGATCAGCCCCAGCATTTT. Translation gives CASSVAPGQDQPQHF.

This clonotype was seen ten or more times. V gene TRBV7-3 combines with J gene TRBJ2-5; TRBD2 matches at 7 bases. CDR3 length: 12 amino acids. Trimming cost V 6 bases and J 5 bases; bases outside gene matches: 3. Germline V gives CDR1 SGHTA, CDR2 FQGTGA. CDR3 sequence: CASSYGGETQYF. The CDR3 DNA reads as TGTGCCAGCAGTTACGGGGGGGAGACCCAGTACTTC.

Many counts were recorded for this clonotype. V usage is TRBV3-1 and J usage is TRBJ2-7; D may be TRBD1 (6 bases). The CDR3 loop spans 14 amino acids. Germline-derived CDR1 and CDR2 are LGHDT and YNNKEL (reference sequence). The germline V and J ends were trimmed by 5 bases and 12 bases, with 23 bases remaining between them. CDR3 loop: CASSTSRVPGHLYF. The CDR3 DNA follows: TGTGCCAGCAGCACATCGAGGGTCCCGGGACACCTGTACTTC.

This clonotype was seen a handful of times. The chain combines TRBV2 with TRBJ1-4; D gene uncertain. The CDR3 is made up of 14 amino acids. CDR1 SNHLY and CDR2 FYNNEI come from the germline V gene. V lost 3 bases and J 7 bases, leaving 12 bases between the germline ends. CDR3 in DNA: TGTGCCAGCAGTGATTTTACAGACGGTGAAAAACTGTTTTTT. Amino acid sequence: CASSDFTDGEKLFF.

This clonotype appeared many times. The chain couples TRBV28 to TRBJ2-7; D may be TRBD1 (5 bases). Looked up from germline, CDR1 is MDHEN and CDR2 is SYDVKM. The CDR3 sequence is 14 residues long. V was trimmed by 4 bases and J by 7 bases, leaving 17 bases between them. CDR3 loop: CASSSAGSVWEQYF. The CDR3 nucleotides are TGTGCCAGCAGTTCGGCAGGGTCCGTGTGGGAGCAGTACTTC.

This clonotype was observed many times. This chain links TRBV9 with TRBJ2-5, with D maybe TRBD1 (6 bases). This CDR3 has 14 amino acids. Per germline, CDR1 SGDLS and CDR2 YYNGEE. The V gene lost 4 bases and the J gene lost 6 bases, with 16 bases spanning the gap. The CDR3 here is CASSRTTGLKTQYF. For the CDR3, the DNA is TGTGCCAGCAGCCGAACCACAGGGTTGAAGACCCAGTACTTC.

The gene calls are TRBV5-1 and TRBJ2-5; 8 bases are shared with TRBD1. Germline V gene lookup returns CDR1 SGHRS and CDR2 YFSETQ. Trimming cost V 4 bases and J 4 bases; bases outside gene matches: 9. This CDR3 contains 15 residues. The CDR3 protein is CASSRTGSLGETQYF. In nucleotides, the CDR3 is TGCGCCAGCAGCAGGACAGGGAGTTTAGGAGAGACCCAGTACTTC.

This clonotype was seen only a few times. The chain uses TRBV7-8 and TRBJ2-3; D is ambiguous. Germline CDR1 SGHVS, CDR2 FQNEAQ. The length of the CDR3 is 14 residues. V lost 3 bases and J 4 bases, leaving 11 bases between the germline ends. This chain's CDR3 is CASSFLRLPDTQYF. As DNA, the CDR3 is TGTGCCAGCAGCTTCCTAAGGCTACCAGATACGCAGTATTTT.

This clonotype showed up just a few times. The chain combines TRBV5-5 with TRBJ2-5; 9 bases fit TRBD1. The CDR3 covers 18 residues. V shed 1 base, J shed 5 bases, and the junction held 15 bases outside the gene matches. CDR1 and CDR2 (germline): SGHKS, YYEKEE (reference sequence). This CDR3 reads CASSLSAGQGKGSETQYF. CDR3 DNA sequence: TGTGCCAGCAGCTTGTCCGCGGGACAGGGAAAGGGATCGGAGACCCAGTACTTC.

This clonotype has a count of ten or more. This chain links TRBV27 with TRBJ1-2; 9 bases align to TRBD1. V lost 4 bases and J lost 1; bases outside the gene matches: 4. Per the germline V gene, CDR1 is MNHEY and CDR2 is SMNVEV (reference sequence). The CDR3 length is 15 residues. The CDR3 sequence is CASSSWDRVNYGYTF. The CDR3, as DNA: TGTGCCAGCAGTTCATGGGACAGGGTTAACTATGGCTACACCTTC.

This clonotype was seen at least ten times. V usage is TRBV9 and J usage is TRBJ2-1; perhaps TRBD2 as D (5 bases). CDR1 and CDR2 from the germline V gene are SGDLS and YYNGEE. The CDR3 runs to 13 residues. V was shortened by 0 bases and J by 9 bases, with 10 bases between the two germline ends. CDR3 bases: TGTGCCAGCAGCGTAGGGGCGGGTGGTGAGCAGTTCTTC. This codes for CASSVGAGGEQFF.

The chain uses TRBV20-1 and TRBJ2-7, with 12 bases lining up with TRBD2. CDR1 DFQATT and CDR2 SNEGSKA come from the germline V gene (reference sequence). With V trimmed by 2 bases and J by 7 bases, 6 bases remained unmatched. The CDR3 totals 14 residues. In DNA, the CDR3 is TGCAGTGCTAGAAGACTAGCGGGAGTTGGAGAGCAGTACTTC. This gives the protein CSARRLAGVGEQYF.

This clonotype came up once. It may be a read error: a sequence one base away is much more abundant. Given the absence of the conserved phenylalanine or tryptophan at the CDR3 end, a read error is likely. The chain employs TRBV5-1 and TRBJ1-6, with TRBD1 matching 7 bases. Germline V gene lookup returns CDR1 SGHRS and CDR2 YFSETQ. The junction had 8 bases not matched to a gene; V was cut back by 3 bases and J by 5 bases. The CDR3 extends over 16 amino acids. This CDR3 is CASSYSPGQNNSPLHC. The DNA for the CDR3 is TGCGCCAGCAGCTACTCTCCGGGACAGAATAATTCACCCCTCCACTGT.

Only a few counts were recorded for this clonotype. The V gene is TRBV27, the J gene TRBJ2-3; no clear D. Deletions cut 6 bases from V and 2 bases from J, with 9 bases between. The germline V gene encodes CDR1 MNHEY and CDR2 SMNVEV (reference sequence). CDR3 size: 13 residues. The CDR3 sequence: CASSLVVTDTQYF. DNA of the CDR3: TGTGCCAGCAGCCTGGTTGTCACAGATACGCAGTATTTT.